This record concerns one TCR beta chain sequence. Its matching antigen is unknown. The sample is drawn from a study of T-cell reconstitution after alpha-beta-depleted transplantation in children. Study results and caveats: Diversity of TCRbeta at day 60 was high in some patients, arising from surviving recipient T cells and thymic progenitors.

CDR1 is SGHTA, CDR2 FQGNSA, per germline. V lost 8 bases and J lost 4, with 14 bases in between. CDR3 length equals 14 residues. TCRbeta library construction was performed incorporating unique molecular identifiers. MiXCR was run by TCRdb on the PCR reads, yielding one entry per CDR3 protein. The sample consists of around 25,000 distinct CDR3 sequences, roughly a sixth of them appearing once. This receptor was identified in a male patient between 2 and 10 years old who had a stem cell transplant for acute lymphoblastic leukemia, so the T cells may come from the graft donor. The rearrangement links TRBV7-2 to TRBJ2-2; tentatively, D is TRBD2 (6 bases). The sample in question was PBMCs, mostly from graft donor cells, obtained 60 days after TCRalphabeta/CD19-depleted stem cell transplant. DNA of the CDR3: TGTGCCAGCTCATCGGACTACATCACCGGGGAGCTGTTTTTT. Residues: CASSSDYITGELFF.